Following are 7 T cell receptor beta chains from one sample sequenced in a study of OX40 agonist ivuxolimab in advanced cancers. Clones were sequenced by immunoSEQ multiplex PCR, and TCRdb holds only the in-frame ones, with some missing. The sample has approximately 21,000 clones, about four fifths seen once; the top ten hold approximately 30%. The source was CD4+ or CD8+ T cells sorted from blood, collected in a trial of the OX40 agonist ivuxolimab. Receptor source: an adult with an advanced solid tumor such as melanoma, head and neck, liver or kidney cancer.

This chain joins TRBV12-5 and TRBJ2-7; D might be TRBD2 (5 bases). The CDR3 consists of 16 residues. Trimming took off 3 bases at V and 3 bases at J, with 18 bases between the two ends. Looked up from germline, CDR1 is LGHNT and CDR2 is FRNRAP. The CDR3 region has the DNA TGTGCTAGTGGTTTATCGAGGAGGATCGACAACTACGAGCAGTACTTC. Its translation: CASGLSRRIDNYEQYF.

The chain is built from TRBV19 and TRBJ2-1; a weak D match, TRBD2 (6 bases). This CDR3 is 13 amino acids long. Per germline, CDR1 LNHDA and CDR2 SQIVND (reference sequence). V lost 3 bases and J 10 bases, leaving 13 bases between the germline ends. The CDR3 coding sequence is TGTGCCAGTAGTATTGGTGCGGGACCCGAGCAGTTCTTC. Translating gives CASSIGAGPEQFF. Filled out from reference TRBV19 and TRBJ2-1, the complete variable domain reads DGGITQSPKYLFRKEGQNVTLSCEQNLNHDAMYWYRQDPGQGLRLIYYSQIVNDFQKGDIAEGYSVSREKKESFPLTVTSAQKNPTAFYLCASSIGAGPEQFFGPGTRLTVL.

The gene calls are TRBV5-6 and TRBJ2-2, with D perhaps assigned TRBD1 or TRBD2 (6 bases each). The V gene lost 4 bases and the J gene lost 4 bases, with 8 bases spanning the gap. This CDR3 is 13 amino acids long. Germline lookup yields CDR1 SGHDT and CDR2 YYEEEE. The CDR3 DNA is TGTGCCAGCAGCCGGGGGCGCACCGGGGAGCTGTTTTTT. Its protein product is CASSRGRTGELFF.

The sample holds one count of this clone. This sequence joins TRBV6-5 and TRBJ1-1; perhaps TRBD1 as D (5 bases). The CDR3 length is 13 residues. The V and J ends lost 4 bases and 8 bases respectively, with 14 bases between them. Germline V gene data show CDR1 as MNHEY and CDR2 as SVGAGI. The CDR3 DNA reads TGTGCCAGCAGTTCCATCGGGGGTAGGGAAGCTTTCTTT. It yields the protein CASSSIGGREAFF.

The chain joins TRBV5-6 to TRBJ2-1; a possible D gene is TRBD2 (6 bases). The V gene lost 0 bases and the J gene lost 10 bases, with 14 bases spanning the gap. The germline V gene encodes CDR1 SGHDT and CDR2 YYEEEE. This CDR3 comprises 14 residues. The CDR3 DNA follows: TGTGCCAGCAGCTTGGATGGACTACTAACGGAGCAGTTCTTC. It is translated as CASSLDGLLTEQFF.

The chain uses TRBV4-1 and TRBJ2-7; tentative D call: TRBD1 (5 bases). The CDR3 runs to 18 residues. The V gene lost 0 bases and the J gene lost 1 base, with 19 bases spanning the gap. The germline gives CDR1 MGHRA, CDR2 YSYEKL. The CDR3 bases are TGCGCCAGCAGCCAAGAGATCAATATACGTCAGGGTTCCTACGAGCAGTACTTC. It encodes CASSQEINIRQGSYEQYF.

The V and J genes are TRBV5-1 and TRBJ2-5; TRBD1 matches at 7 bases. The CDR3 covers 16 residues. The ends lost 0 bases at V and 5 bases at J; junction bases unmatched: 10. Germline V gene data show CDR1 as SGHRS and CDR2 as YFSETQ. The CDR3 is CASSLERGRLSETQYF. CDR3 nucleotides: TGCGCCAGCAGCTTGGAAAGGGGGCGATTGAGTGAGACCCAGTACTTC.